These T cell receptor beta chains were read from a single sample in a study of a mutant IDH1 vaccine in newly diagnosed glioma. For these receptors, no antigen is known. Method: immunoSEQ multiplex PCR; TCRdb's copy keeps in-frame clones and lacks some. This repertoire shows 65,000 or so clones, 85% found once; its top ten account for less than 5%. Here the sequenced sample was PBMCs, taken from a glioma patient whose treatment included an IDH1 peptide vaccine. These receptors were collected from a young man with glioma. Both conserved end residues are part of each CDR3. D genes are given only for firm matches. Some rows have no size entry. The others give once, few or many, or a class for an expanded clone.

j_gene,abundance,v_gene,d_gene,CDR3nt,CDR3aa
TRBJ1-2,NA,TRBV4-2,NA,TGTGCCAGCAGCCGCGGACAGCTTAACTATGGCTACACCTTC,CASSRGQLNYGYTF
TRBJ1-1,NA,TRBV20-1,NA,TGCAGTGGGGGCCTAATCCGTGGAGCTTTCTTT,CSGGLIRGAFF
TRBJ2-7,once,TRBV4-1,NA,TGCGCCAGCAGCCACCTGGGGTACGAGCAGTACTTC,CASSHLGYEQYF
TRBJ2-5,NA,TRBV18,NA,TGTGCCAGCGTCACCGGGGTGTCAGAGACCCAGTACTTC,CASVTGVSETQYF
TRBJ2-3,NA,TRBV30,NA,TGTGCCTGGAGCCCGACGAACACAGATACGCAGTATTTT,CAWSPTNTDTQYF
TRBJ1-2,NA,TRBV19,NA,TGTGCCAGTAGTAAGACCCCAGGCACCCGCGTCTACTATGGCTACACCTTC,CASSKTPGTRVYYGYTF
TRBJ1-1,NA,TRBV5-1,TRBD1,TGCGCCAGCAGCTCGGACAGGATGAACACTGAAGCTTTCTTT,CASSSDRMNTEAFF
TRBJ1-1,NA,TRBV19,TRBD1,TGTGCCAGTAGGAGATTTGGACAGGGGGCATATGGTGATGCGAACACTGAAGCTTTCTTT,CASRRFGQGAYGDANTEAFF
TRBJ2-1,NA,TRBV29-1,TRBD2,TGCAGCGTTGAAGGGGAAGATTCTAGCGGGGGGGATGAGCAGTTCTTC,CSVEGEDSSGGDEQFF
TRBJ2-7,NA,TRBV19,NA,TGTGCCAGTAGTATCAAAGGGTCCTACGAGCAGTACTTC,CASSIKGSYEQYF
TRBJ2-4,NA,TRBV27,TRBD2,TGTGCCAGCAGCGTTTTCGGACTAGCGGGGGGGCGATCCAAAAACATTCAGTACTTC,CASSVFGLAGGRSKNIQYF
TRBJ2-4,NA,TRBV21-1,NA,TGTGCCAGCAGCAAAGAGGCCAGATACGACAAAAACATTCAGTACTTC,CASSKEARYDKNIQYF
TRBJ1-2,NA,TRBV10-2,NA,TGCGCCAGCCTATTGGGGTCGGGGGAACCCTTTGGCTACACCTTC,CASLLGSGEPFGYTF
TRBJ1-4,NA,TRBV14,NA,TGTGCCAGCAGCCAAGTCGGCCCGAGTCAGCCTAAGGGGAAACTGTTTTTT,CASSQVGPSQPKGKLFF
TRBJ1-4,NA,TRBV5-1,NA,TGCGCCAGCAGCTTGGACGGGACTGCGAATGAAAAACTGTTTTTT,CASSLDGTANEKLFF
TRBJ2-2,NA,TRBV29-1,TRBD2,TGCAGCGTCAGTCCTAGCGGGGGGGTTACCGGGGAGCTGTTTTTT,CSVSPSGGVTGELFF
TRBJ1-1,NA,TRBV9,NA,TGTGCCAGCAGCGTATCCCTGGGCCCTTTTACTGAAGCTTTCTTT,CASSVSLGPFTEAFF
TRBJ2-5,NA,TRBV7-8,NA,TGTGCCAGCAGCTTGGATATAGAGACCCAGTACTTC,CASSLDIETQYF
TRBJ2-5,NA,TRBV6-5,TRBD1,TGTGCCTCACGGACAGGGGGCAGGGAGACCCAGTACTTC,CASRTGGRETQYF
TRBJ1-6,once,TRBV5-4,NA,TGTGCCAGCAGCCGCCGGGGGTCTCAAGGCACCTATAATTCACCCCTCCACTTT,CASSRRGSQGTYNSPLHF
TRBJ1-3,NA,TRBV7-3,NA,TGTGCCAGCAGCTTAGTACTCTCCTCTGGAAACACCATATATTTT,CASSLVLSSGNTIYF
TRBJ2-7,NA,TRBV6-1,NA,TGTGCCAGCAGTGATTGGACGGTCCTTTCCTACGAGCAGTACTTC,CASSDWTVLSYEQYF
TRBJ2-3,NA,TRBV15,NA,TGTGCCACCAGCAGAGCGGGCAGGCTAATGGCAGATACGCAGTATTTT,CATSRAGRLMADTQYF
TRBJ1-4,NA,TRBV7-9,TRBD1,TGTGCCAGCAGCGAGACAGGGGGGAGTGAAAAACTGTTTTTT,CASSETGGSEKLFF
TRBJ1-5,NA,TRBV30,NA,TGTGCCTGGAGTTGGGGGCCCCAGCCCCAGCATTTT,CAWSWGPQPQHF
TRBJ2-3,once,TRBV5-4,NA,TGTGCCAGCAACCGAGGCGGAACTAGCACAGATACGCAGTATTTT,CASNRGGTSTDTQYF